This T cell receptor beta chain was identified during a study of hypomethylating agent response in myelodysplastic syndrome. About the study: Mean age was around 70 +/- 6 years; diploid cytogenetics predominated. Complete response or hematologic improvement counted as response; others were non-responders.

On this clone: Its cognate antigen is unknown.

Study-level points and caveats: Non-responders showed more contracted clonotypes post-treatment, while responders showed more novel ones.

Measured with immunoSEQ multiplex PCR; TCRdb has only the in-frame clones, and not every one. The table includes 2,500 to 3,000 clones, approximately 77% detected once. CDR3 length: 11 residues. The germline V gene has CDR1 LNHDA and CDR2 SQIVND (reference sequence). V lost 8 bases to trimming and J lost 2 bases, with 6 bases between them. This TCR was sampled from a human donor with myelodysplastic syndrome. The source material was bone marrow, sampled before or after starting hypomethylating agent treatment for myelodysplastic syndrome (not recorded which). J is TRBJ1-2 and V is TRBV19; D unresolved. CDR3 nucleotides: TGTGCCAGTGTAGACAACTATGGCTACACCTTC. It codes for CASVDNYGYTF.